A selection of T cell receptor beta chains follows, all from one sample in a study of shared clonotypes between healthy human individuals. Clones were sequenced by immunoSEQ multiplex PCR, and TCRdb holds only the in-frame ones, with some missing. The sample records a few million clones, less than 95% being singletons. The sample taken for sequencing was naive CD4+ T cells from PBMCs. All receptors come from a man younger than 35 in good health. Some clones in this sample may be carry-over from other donors' samples. Each CDR3 is given with its conserved first and last residue. The D gene is left open where the match is weak. Part of the rows lack a size; the others show once, few, many or a class for expanded clones.

-	TRBV7-9	TRBJ1-2	once	12	CASHEGRYGYTF	TGTGCCAGCCACGAAGGGAGGTATGGCTACACCTTC
TRBD1	TRBV5-1	TRBJ2-2	-	15	CASSLDPQGDGELFF	TGCGCCAGCAGCTTGGATCCGCAGGGGGACGGGGAGCTGTTTTTT
-	TRBV5-6	TRBJ2-5	-	12	CASSSGEETQYF	TGTGCCAGCAGCTCGGGGGAAGAGACCCAGTACTTC
TRBD1	TRBV10-1	TRBJ2-5	-	15	CASSEGRDSQETQYF	TGCGCCAGCAGTGAGGGCCGGGACAGCCAAGAGACCCAGTACTTC
TRBD2	TRBV28	TRBJ2-7	-	16	CASSRVRTSGTYEQYF	TGTGCCAGCAGTAGAGTACGGACTAGCGGAACCTACGAGCAGTACTTC
-	TRBV2	TRBJ2-3	-	14	CASIRMQVLDTQYF	TGTGCCAGCATCCGCATGCAGGTTTTAGATACGCAGTATTTT
-	TRBV5-1	TRBJ1-3	-	15	CASSLDSPRGNTIYF	TGCGCCAGCAGCCTGGACAGTCCTCGGGGAAACACCATATATTTT
-	TRBV18	TRBJ2-3	-	15	CASSPPGRIPDTQYF	TGTGCCAGCTCACCACCTGGACGAATACCAGATACGCAGTATTTT
TRBD2	TRBV7-9	TRBJ2-1	-	18	CASSLARLAGGPSDEQFF	TGTGCCAGCAGCTTAGCGCGGCTAGCGGGAGGGCCGTCGGATGAGCAGTTCTTC
-	TRBV19	TRBJ2-1	-	15	CASSIGGGAYNEQFF	TGTGCCAGTAGTATTGGGGGGGGCGCCTACAATGAGCAGTTCTTC
-	TRBV4-2	TRBJ2-5	-	13	CASSGRNQETQYF	TGTGCCAGCAGCGGCAGAAACCAAGAGACCCAGTACTTC
-	TRBV28	TRBJ1-1	once	12	CASSLAGAEAFF	TGTGCCAGCAGTTTAGCGGGAGCCGAAGCTTTCTTT
-	TRBV11-2	TRBJ1-5	-	13	CASSSGSTQPQHF	TGTGCCAGCAGCTCAGGGTCGACTCAGCCCCAGCATTTT
-	TRBV27	TRBJ2-7	-	15	CASSRPGPSVNEQYF	TGTGCCAGCAGTCGACCGGGACCCAGCGTCAACGAGCAGTACTTC
TRBD2	TRBV7-2	TRBJ2-1	-	15	CASSFWTSSYNEQFF	TGTGCCAGCAGCTTTTGGACTAGCAGCTACAATGAGCAGTTCTTC
-	TRBV14	TRBJ2-2	-	13	CASSQDGPGELFF	TGTGCCAGCAGCCAAGATGGACCCGGGGAGCTGTTTTTT
-	TRBV18	TRBJ2-4	-	15	CASSPPTGRGDIQYF	TGTGCCAGCTCACCACCGACAGGGAGGGGAGACATTCAGTACTTC
-	TRBV30	TRBJ1-2	-	17	CAWSVGRVRGTNYGYTF	TGTGCCTGGAGTGTCGGGAGGGTCAGGGGTACTAACTATGGCTACACCTTC
TRBD1	TRBV7-2	TRBJ2-2	-	16	CASSSLQGRITGELFF	TGTGCCAGCAGCTCACTACAGGGGCGGATCACCGGGGAGCTGTTTTTT
TRBD1	TRBV19	TRBJ1-5	-	13	CASSHRGNQPQHF	TGTGCCAGTAGTCACAGGGGGAATCAGCCCCAGCATTTT
-	TRBV29-1	TRBJ2-6	-	13	CSVYRPGANVLTF	TGCAGCGTGTACAGACCTGGGGCCAACGTCCTGACTTTC
-	TRBV2	TRBJ2-3	-	12	CASSVTRDTQYF	TGTGCCAGCAGTGTGACGAGGGATACGCAGTATTTT
TRBD1	TRBV7-8	TRBJ2-7	-	14	CASSPDRVAYEQYF	TGTGCCAGCAGCCCTGACAGGGTAGCCTACGAGCAGTACTTC
TRBD2	TRBV5-1	TRBJ2-7	-	16	CASSLALLAGAHEQYF	TGCGCCAGCAGCTTGGCCCTACTAGCGGGAGCCCACGAGCAGTACTTC
TRBD1	TRBV6-5	TRBJ1-1	-	14	CASRRTGENTEAFF	TGTGCCAGCAGGCGGACAGGGGAGAACACTGAAGCTTTCTTT
-	TRBV18	TRBJ1-1	-	14	CASSPSGTNTEAFF	TGTGCCAGCTCACCTTCCGGGACGAACACTGAAGCTTTCTTT
TRBD1	TRBV9	TRBJ2-2	-	13	CASSAPGQGSLFF	TGTGCCAGCAGCGCCCCGGGACAGGGATCGTTGTTTTTT
TRBD1	TRBV5-1	TRBJ1-5	-	15	CASSFGDSSNQPQHF	TGCGCCAGCAGCTTCGGGGACAGTAGCAATCAGCCCCAGCATTTT
-	TRBV7-9	TRBJ1-4	-	15	CASSPTRGPNGKLFF	TGTGCCAGCAGCCCAACCAGGGGACCCAATGGGAAACTGTTTTTT
-	TRBV4-3	TRBJ1-1	-	14	CASSQVGVGAEAFF	TGCGCCAGCAGCCAAGTAGGGGTTGGCGCTGAAGCTTTCTTT
TRBD1	TRBV11-2	TRBJ1-2	-	16	CASSYRRQGAVYGYTF	TGTGCCAGCAGCTACCGAAGACAGGGGGCCGTCTATGGCTACACCTTC
-	TRBV27	TRBJ1-3	-	15	CASKLGRSAGNTIYF	TGTGCCAGCAAATTGGGCAGATCCGCTGGAAACACCATATATTTT
-	TRBV5-1	TRBJ2-2	-	15	CASSSEGEHTGELFF	TGCGCCAGCAGCTCGGAGGGGGAGCACACCGGGGAGCTGTTTTTT
-	TRBV29-1	TRBJ2-5	once	14	CSVLFRWATETQYF	TGCAGCGTCTTATTTAGGTGGGCTACCGAGACCCAGTACTTC
-	TRBV7-3	TRBJ2-6	-	17	CASSLNPASSGANVLTF	TGTGCCAGCAGCTTAAACCCCGCCTCCTCTGGGGCCAACGTCCTGACTTTC
TRBD1	TRBV2	TRBJ2-4	-	14	CASSQDRAENIQYF	TGTGCCAGCAGCCAAGACAGGGCCGAAAACATTCAGTACTTC
TRBD1	TRBV6-5	TRBJ1-2	-	15	CASSYDTGGHYGYTF	TGTGCCAGCAGTTACGATACAGGGGGCCACTATGGCTACACCTTC
TRBD2	TRBV7-2	TRBJ2-5	-	16	CASSLARSSGMETQYF	TGTGCCAGCAGCTTAGCGCGGAGTAGCGGGATGGAGACCCAGTACTTC
TRBD1	TRBV5-1	TRBJ2-7	-	14	CASSTGQGVYEQYF	TGCGCCAGCAGCACCGGACAGGGGGTCTACGAGCAGTACTTC
TRBD1	TRBV5-8	TRBJ1-5	-	18	CASSLEPGQVYSNQPQHF	TGTGCCAGCAGCTTGGAACCGGGACAGGTCTATAGCAATCAGCCCCAGCATTTT
-	TRBV14	TRBJ2-7	-	12	CASSDRFYEQYF	TGTGCCAGCAGCGACAGGTTCTACGAGCAGTACTTC
-	TRBV7-2	TRBJ1-2	-	17	CASSSKKTGTLYYGYTF	TGTGCCAGCAGCTCAAAGAAAACAGGGACCCTCTACTATGGCTACACCTTC
TRBD1	TRBV7-2	TRBJ2-3	-	18	CASSLPDRQGPITDTQYF	TGTGCCAGCAGCTTACCGGACCGACAGGGACCAATCACAGATACGCAGTATTTT
-	TRBV4-1	TRBJ2-1	-	15	CASSQDMGLVQIQFF	TGCGCCAGCAGCCAAGATATGGGGCTAGTACAGATACAGTTCTTC
-	TRBV7-7	TRBJ2-5	-	15	CASSSRGLGGETQYF	TGTGCCAGCAGCTCCCGAGGATTAGGGGGAGAGACCCAGTACTTC
-	TRBV2	TRBJ1-5	-	18	CASRLNRWAGRHNQPQHF	TGTGCCAGCAGACTCAACCGGTGGGCAGGTCGCCACAATCAGCCCCAGCATTTT
TRBD1	TRBV19	TRBJ1-5	once	16	CASSTDRTYSNQPQHF	TGTGCCAGTAGTACGGACAGGACTTATAGCAATCAGCCCCAGCATTTT
TRBD2	TRBV5-5	TRBJ2-7	-	16	CASSLGLAGSGYEQYF	TGTGCCAGCAGCTTGGGGCTAGCGGGGAGTGGGTACGAGCAGTACTTC
TRBD1	TRBV10-3	TRBJ2-4	-	19	CAISESGTGASGAKNIQYF	TGTGCCATCAGTGAGTCAGGGACAGGGGCGTCTGGAGCCAAAAACATTCAGTACTTC
TRBD1	TRBV19	TRBJ2-6	-	18	CASSQLGRGSAGANVLTF	TGTGCCAGTAGCCAGCTGGGCAGGGGGTCTGCTGGGGCCAACGTCCTGACTTTC
TRBD1	TRBV7-2	TRBJ1-1	-	16	CASSPKTGRMGTEAFF	TGTGCCAGCAGCCCCAAGACAGGGAGAATGGGCACTGAAGCTTTCTTT
-	TRBV11-2	TRBJ2-2	-	16	CASTNGQALHTGELFF	TGTGCCAGCACCAACGGTCAAGCCCTTCACACCGGGGAGCTGTTTTTT
-	TRBV5-1	TRBJ1-5	-	15	CASSLGDRSNQPQHF	TGCGCCAGCAGCTTGGGCGACAGGTCCAATCAGCCCCAGCATTTT